This record looks at one T cell receptor beta chain sequence and its context. The data were obtained in a study of blood T cell repertoires in COVID-19. Study at large: From the United States, Italy and Spain came samples of acute and convalescent COVID-19. Sources were T cells, B-cell-depleted T cells, or PBMCs; the material itself was cDNA or gDNA.

Original methodology: For nucleated cells, counts were estimated from reference gene primer amplification. Method: immunoSEQ multiplex PCR; TCRdb's copy keeps in-frame clones and lacks some. V, J and clone size derive from that table, while D and trimming were established from the DNA sequence. The sample carries some 220,000 clones, around 84% recorded once. CDR1 and CDR2 from the germline V gene are SGHRS and YFSETQ. Unmatched junction bases numbered 6, after V lost 4 bases and J lost 0 bases. This CDR3 is 16 amino acids long. This receptor was taken from a woman aged 60 to 75 who had recovered from COVID-19. Sequenced material: peripheral blood. The V call is TRBV5-1, the J call TRBJ2-2, with 7 bases that match TRBD1. The CDR3 DNA reads TGCGCCAGCAGCAAGGGACAGCTCGCGAACACCGGGGAGCTGTTTTTT. Translated, it gives CASSKGQLANTGELFF.